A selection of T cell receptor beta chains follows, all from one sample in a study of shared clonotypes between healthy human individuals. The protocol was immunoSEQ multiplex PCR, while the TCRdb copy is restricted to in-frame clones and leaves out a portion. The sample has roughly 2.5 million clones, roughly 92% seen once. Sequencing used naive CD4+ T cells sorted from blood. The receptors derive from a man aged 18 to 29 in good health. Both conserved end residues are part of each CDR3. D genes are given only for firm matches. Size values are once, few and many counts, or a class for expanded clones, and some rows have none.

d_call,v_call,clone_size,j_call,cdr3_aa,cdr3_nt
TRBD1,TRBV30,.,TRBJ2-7,CAWSRTGPRYEQYF,TGTGCCTGGAGTAGGACAGGTCCTAGATACGAGCAGTACTTC
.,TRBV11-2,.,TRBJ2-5,CASSSLGLKIETQYF,TGTGCCAGCAGCTCGTTGGGACTCAAGATAGAGACCCAGTACTTC
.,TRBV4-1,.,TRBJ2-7,CASSQDLRQGRFNSYEQYF,TGCGCCAGCAGCCAAGATCTGAGGCAGGGCAGATTCAACTCCTACGAGCAGTACTTC
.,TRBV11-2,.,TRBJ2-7,CASSPAGGWDSYEQYF,TGTGCCAGCAGTCCGGCGGGTGGATGGGACTCCTACGAGCAGTACTTC
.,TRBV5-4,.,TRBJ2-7,CASSSNYEQYF,TGTGCCAGCAGTTCGAACTACGAGCAGTACTTC
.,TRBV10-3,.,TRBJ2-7,CASRPSGYVDEQYF,TGTGCCTCGCGGCCTTCGGGGTACGTGGACGAGCAGTACTTC
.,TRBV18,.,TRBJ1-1,CASRTVNTEAFF,TGTGCCAGCCGGACGGTGAACACTGAAGCTTTCTTT
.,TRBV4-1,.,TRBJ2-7,CASSQDSLPRREQYF,TGCGCCAGCAGCCAAGATAGTTTGCCCCGGAGGGAGCAGTACTTC
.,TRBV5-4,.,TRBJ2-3,CASRTGASDTQYF,TGTGCCAGCAGGACCGGGGCCTCAGATACGCAGTATTTT
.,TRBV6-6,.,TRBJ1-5,CASSYSRDSNQPQHF,TGTGCCAGCAGTTACTCTAGGGATAGCAATCAGCCCCAGCATTTT
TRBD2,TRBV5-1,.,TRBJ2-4,CASSLGASGTTSAKNIQYF,TGCGCCAGCAGCTTGGGGGCTTCAGGGACTACGTCGGCCAAAAACATTCAGTACTTC
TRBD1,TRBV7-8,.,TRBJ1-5,CASSLGGTGSFQPQHF,TGTGCCAGCAGCTTAGGCGGGACAGGGTCTTTCCAGCCCCAGCATTTT
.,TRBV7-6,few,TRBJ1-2,CASSLSSNYGYTF,TGTGCCAGCAGCTTGAGTTCAAACTATGGCTACACCTTC
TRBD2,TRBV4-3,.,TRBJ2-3,CASSRYPPTSGGSSTDTQYF,TGCGCCAGCAGCCGTTACCCCCCGACTAGCGGGGGATCTAGCACAGATACGCAGTATTTT
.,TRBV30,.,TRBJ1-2,CAWSITGDYGYTF,TGTGCCTGGAGTATTACAGGTGACTATGGCTACACCTTC
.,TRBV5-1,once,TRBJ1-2,CASSLDPTGRSYGYTF,TGCGCCAGCAGCTTGGATCCGACAGGTCGGTCCTATGGCTACACCTTC
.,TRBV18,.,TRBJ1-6,CASSRDETDNSPLHF,TGTGCCAGCTCACGCGACGAAACCGATAATTCACCCCTCCACTTT
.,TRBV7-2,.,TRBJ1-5,CASSLLHNQPQHF,TGTGCCAGCAGCTTATTACACAATCAGCCCCAGCATTTT
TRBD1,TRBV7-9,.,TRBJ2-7,CASSRAGTGKYEQYF,TGTGCCAGCAGTAGAGCAGGGACAGGGAAATACGAGCAGTACTTC
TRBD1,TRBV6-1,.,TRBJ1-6,CASTATGASNSPLHF,TGTGCCAGCACCGCGACAGGGGCCAGTAATTCACCCCTCCACTTT
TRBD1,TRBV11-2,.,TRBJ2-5,CASSLHSTGGQETQYF,TGTGCCAGCAGCTTACATTCGACAGGGGGGCAAGAGACCCAGTACTTC
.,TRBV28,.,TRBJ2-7,CASSLQGGATYEQYF,TGTGCCAGCAGTTTGCAGGGGGGCGCAACCTACGAGCAGTACTTC
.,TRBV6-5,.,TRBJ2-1,CASSYGGLEQFF,TGTGCCAGCAGTTACGGAGGACTAGAGCAGTTCTTC
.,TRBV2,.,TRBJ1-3,CASSVGSSGNTIYF,TGTGCCAGCAGTGTGGGAAGCTCTGGAAACACCATATATTTT
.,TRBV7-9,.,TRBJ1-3,CASTLSGGVSGNTIYF,TGTGCCAGCACCCTCAGTGGAGGCGTCTCTGGAAACACCATATATTTT
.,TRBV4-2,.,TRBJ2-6,CASSPQNPAGANVLTF,TGTGCCAGCAGCCCACAGAACCCGGCTGGGGCCAACGTCCTGACTTTC
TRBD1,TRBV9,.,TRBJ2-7,CASSPRDRESYEQYF,TGTGCCAGCAGTCCCCGGGACAGGGAGTCCTACGAGCAGTACTTC
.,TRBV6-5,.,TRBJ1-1,CASSKTQNTEAFF,TGTGCCAGCAGTAAGACCCAGAACACTGAAGCTTTCTTT
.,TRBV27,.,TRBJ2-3,CASSKFTDTQYF,TGTGCCAGCAGCAAATTCACAGATACGCAGTATTTT
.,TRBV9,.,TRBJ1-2,CASSRGEGDGYTF,TGTGCCAGCAGTAGGGGGGAAGGTGACGGCTACACCTTC
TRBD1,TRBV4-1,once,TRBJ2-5,CASSQDGTGKAKETQYF,TGCGCCAGCAGCCAAGATGGGACAGGCAAAGCCAAAGAGACCCAGTACTTC
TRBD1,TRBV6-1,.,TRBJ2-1,CASSRTGGPYNEQFF,TGTGCCAGCAGTCGAACAGGGGGCCCGTACAATGAGCAGTTCTTC
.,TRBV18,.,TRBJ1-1,CASSPPRSGKAFF,TGTGCCAGCTCACCACCTCGATCAGGGAAAGCTTTCTTT
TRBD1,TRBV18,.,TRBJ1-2,CASSPMTGDDGGYTF,TGTGCCAGCTCACCAATGACAGGGGATGACGGTGGCTACACCTTC
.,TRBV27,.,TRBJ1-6,CASSLLAGASNSPLHF,TGTGCCAGCAGTTTATTGGCAGGGGCAAGTAATTCACCCCTCCACTTT
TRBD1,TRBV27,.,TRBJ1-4,CASSSSDRVLEKLFF,TGTGCCAGCAGTTCCTCGGACAGGGTGCTGGAAAAACTGTTTTTT
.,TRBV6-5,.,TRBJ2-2,CASSYESLGDTGELFF,TGTGCCAGCAGTTACGAGAGCTTGGGGGACACCGGGGAGCTGTTTTTT
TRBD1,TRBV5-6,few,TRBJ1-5,CASTRTGTSQPQHF,TGTGCCAGCACTCGGACAGGGACCAGTCAGCCCCAGCATTTT
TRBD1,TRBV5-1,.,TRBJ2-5,CASSLAGTGEQETQYF,TGCGCCAGCAGCTTGGCCGGGACAGGCGAACAAGAGACCCAGTACTTC
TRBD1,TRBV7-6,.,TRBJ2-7,CASSLVGTENYEQYF,TGTGCCAGCAGCTTAGTTGGGACAGAGAACTACGAGCAGTACTTC
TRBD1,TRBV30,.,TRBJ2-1,CALTGAGEQFF,TGTGCCTTGACAGGGGCGGGTGAGCAGTTCTTC
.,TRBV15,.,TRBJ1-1,CATSPLGVNMNTEAFF,TGTGCCACCAGCCCTCTGGGGGTCAACATGAACACTGAAGCTTTCTTT
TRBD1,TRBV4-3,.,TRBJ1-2,CASSPHYTGQVVLGYTF,TGCGCCAGCAGCCCCCACTATACTGGACAGGTAGTTCTTGGGTACACCTTC
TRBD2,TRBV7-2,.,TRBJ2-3,CASSFGSSGSYF,TGTGCCAGCAGTTTTGGCTCTAGCGGGTCATATTTT
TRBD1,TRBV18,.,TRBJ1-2,CASSGTGTGNYGYTF,TGTGCCAGCTCCGGAACCGGGACAGGCAACTATGGCTACACCTTC
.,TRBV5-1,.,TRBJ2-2,CASVPNLGTGELFF,TGCGCCAGCGTTCCCAACCTCGGAACCGGGGAGCTGTTTTTT
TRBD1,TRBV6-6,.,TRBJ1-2,CASSTGQGSYYGYTF,TGTGCCAGCAGTACAGGACAGGGGAGCTACTATGGCTACACCTTC
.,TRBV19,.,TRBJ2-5,CASSGQGWETQYF,TGTGCCAGTAGTGGGCAGGGTTGGGAGACCCAGTACTTC
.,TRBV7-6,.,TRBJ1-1,CASSFIFPGPGANEAFF,TGTGCCAGCAGTTTTATCTTCCCGGGACCTGGGGCGAATGAAGCTTTCTTT
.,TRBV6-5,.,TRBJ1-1,CASGMAGDTEAFF,TGTGCCAGTGGGATGGCAGGGGACACTGAAGCTTTCTTT
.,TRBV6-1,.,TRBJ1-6,CASSEEGFNSPLHF,TGTGCCAGCAGTGAGGAAGGGTTTAATTCACCCCTCCACTTT
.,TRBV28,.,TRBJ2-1,CASSFNPFNEQFF,TGTGCCAGCAGTTTTAATCCCTTCAATGAGCAGTTCTTC
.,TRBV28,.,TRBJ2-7,CASSLSYGDEQYF,TGTGCCAGCAGTTTATCTTATGGAGACGAGCAGTACTTC
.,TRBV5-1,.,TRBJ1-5,CASSFSPDQPQHF,TGCGCCAGCAGCTTTTCTCCGGATCAGCCCCAGCATTTT
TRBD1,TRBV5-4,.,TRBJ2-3,CASSLLGQGTSLTQYF,TGTGCCAGCAGCCTGCTTGGACAGGGTACCTCCTTGACGCAGTATTTT
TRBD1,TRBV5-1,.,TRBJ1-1,CASSFWTGATKNTEAFF,TGCGCCAGCAGCTTCTGGACAGGGGCCACGAAGAACACTGAAGCTTTCTTT
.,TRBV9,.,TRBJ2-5,CASSLTSSETQYF,TGTGCCAGCAGCCTCACTAGTTCAGAGACCCAGTACTTC
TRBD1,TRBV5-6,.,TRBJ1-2,CASSLQDRRHGYTF,TGTGCCAGCAGCTTGCAGGACAGGCGACATGGCTACACCTTC
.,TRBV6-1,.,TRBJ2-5,CASSVYRTASQETQYF,TGTGCCAGCAGTGTGTACAGGACGGCAAGCCAAGAGACCCAGTACTTC